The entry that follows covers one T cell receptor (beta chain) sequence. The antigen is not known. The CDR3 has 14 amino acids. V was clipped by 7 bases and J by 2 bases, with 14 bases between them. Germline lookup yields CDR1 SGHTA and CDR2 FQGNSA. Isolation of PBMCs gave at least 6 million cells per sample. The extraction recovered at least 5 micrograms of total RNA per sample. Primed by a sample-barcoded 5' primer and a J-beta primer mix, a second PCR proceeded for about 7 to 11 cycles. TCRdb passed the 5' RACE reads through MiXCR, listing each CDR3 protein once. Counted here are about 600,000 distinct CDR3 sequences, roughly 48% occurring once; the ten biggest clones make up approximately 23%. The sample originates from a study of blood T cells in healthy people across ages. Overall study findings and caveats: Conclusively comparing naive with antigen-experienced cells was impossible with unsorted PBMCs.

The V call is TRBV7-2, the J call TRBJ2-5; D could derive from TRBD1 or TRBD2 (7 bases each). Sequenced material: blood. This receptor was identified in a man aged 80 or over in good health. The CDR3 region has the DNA TGTGCCAGCACAGGGGGGGGGGGACAAGAGACCCAGTACTTC. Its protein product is CASTGGGGQETQYF.